This T cell receptor beta chain was documented in a study of blood T cell repertoires in COVID-19. Turning to the study itself: The analysed material was cDNA or gDNA that came from T cells, B-cell-depleted T cells, or PBMCs.

Profiled with immunoSEQ multiplex PCR; TCRdb holds only in-frame clones, not every one. There are about 140,000 clones in the sample; 84% occur only once, and 5.5% to 7% lies in the top ten. The sequenced sample consisted of peripheral blood. The receptor comes from a human donor in a cohort sampled during active COVID-19.

CDR3 nucleotide sequence: TGTGCCATCAGTCTCGCGACTAGCGGGGGTGGGACCCAGTACTTC. Encoded protein: CAISLATSGGGTQYF. The chain couples TRBV10-3 to TRBJ2-5; 12 nucleotides match TRBD2. The V gene end was trimmed by 5 bases and the J gene end by 7 bases; junction bases not matched to a gene: 8. Germline lookup yields CDR1 ENHRY and CDR2 SYGVKD. The CDR3 has 15 amino acids.